One and the same sample provided the 17 T cell receptor beta chains below, sequenced in a study of cytomegalovirus exposure and HLA in healthy donors (dated by TCRdb to 2015 to 2018). The library was made by the immunoSEQ multiplex PCR assay. For the multiplex PCR, a mixture combining 60 forward primers for TCR Vbeta segments and 13 reverse primers for TCR Jbeta segments was used. The table comes from immuneACCESS by way of TCRdb, which keeps in-frame sequences with V and J called. Part of the clones is missing from these tables; in studies checked, under half for an unresolved V gene and the rest for unknown reasons. Across this sample there are about 37,000 clones, with 74% seen only once. Together, the top ten hold approximately 6.3% of the sample. The sequenced material came from PBMCs. These receptors originate from a young man in good health and CMV-seronegative.

The V and J genes are TRBV6-6 and TRBJ2-3; perhaps TRBD1 as D (6 bases). Trimming left V 0 bases short and J 1 base short, with 11 bases between. Germline loops: CDR1 MNHNY, CDR2 SVGAGI (reference sequence). The CDR3 length is 16 residues. The CDR3 DNA reads as TGTGCCAGCAGTTACTCGGGGGCGCGGGGCACAGATACGCAGTATTTT. Protein sequence: CASSYSGARGTDTQYF.

The chain combines TRBV5-6 with TRBJ2-7; the D gene is possibly TRBD2 (7 bases). The germline V and J ends were trimmed by 2 bases and 4 bases, with 16 bases remaining between them. From germline, CDR1 is SGHDT and CDR2 YYEEEE. The CDR3 covers 15 residues. CDR3 in DNA: TGTGCCAGCAGCTTCCCTTCGGGGGGCCCTTACGAGCAGTACTTC. It translates to CASSFPSGGPYEQYF.

The rearrangement uses TRBV19 and TRBJ1-1; TRBD1 agrees at 7 bases. The CDR3 has 14 residues. Trimming at V came to 6 bases and at J to 5 bases, leaving 9 bases not matched to a gene. CDR1 is LNHDA, CDR2 SQIVND, per germline (reference sequence). The CDR3 DNA reads as TGTGCCAGTAGCGCCGGGCCCAGGGGGACTGAAGCTTTCTTT. Its translation: CASSAGPRGTEAFF. Full variable domain (missing parts from reference TRBV19 and TRBJ1-1): DGGITQSPKYLFRKEGQNVTLSCEQNLNHDAMYWYRQDPGQGLRLIYYSQIVNDFQKGDIAEGYSVSREKKESFPLTVTSAQKNPTAFYLCASSAGPRGTEAFFGQGTRLTVV.

The CDR3 nucleotides read TGTGCCAGCAGCTTTACAGGACTAGCGGAAGATACGCAGTATTTT. Translating it yields CASSFTGLAEDTQYF. The rearrangement uses TRBV5-5 and TRBJ2-3; 10 bases are a match to TRBD2. The length of the CDR3 is 15 residues. CDR1 is SGHKS and CDR2 is YYEKEE in the germline V gene (reference sequence). V was clipped by 2 bases and J by 5 bases; unmatched bases: 5.

This clone was picked up a small number of times. V and J are TRBV6-1 and TRBJ1-5; D is perhaps TRBD1 (6 bases). This CDR3 comprises 14 residues. V was clipped by 11 bases and J by 0 bases, with 14 bases between them. Germline values: CDR1 MNHNS, CDR2 SASEGT. This CDR3 reads CAARRTDSNQPQHF. Written as DNA, the CDR3 is TGTGCCGCCCGTAGGACAGATAGCAATCAGCCCCAGCATTTT.

The chain joins TRBV21-1 to TRBJ2-3; the DNA was not used to check the table's D call, TRBD2. TRBV21-1 is annotated as a pseudogene. This CDR3 has 14 residues. The CDR3 DNA reads TGTGCCAGCAGCAAAGGCGAGATAGTGGATACGCAGTATTTT. Residues: CASSKGEIVDTQYF.

On this clone: The junction and the germline gene differ at one end; a read error may be behind it. The CDR3 DNA reads as TGTTCCAGCAGCCCCAACAGGGTTGCAACTAATGAAAAACTGTTTTTT. Protein: CSSSPNRVATNEKLFF. The chain employs TRBV7-9 and TRBJ1-4, with D tentatively TRBD1 (6 bases). CDR3 length equals 16 residues. Germline CDR1 and CDR2: SEHNR and FQNEAQ (reference sequence).

The chain joins TRBV13 to TRBJ2-7; tentatively, D is TRBD2 (6 bases). This CDR3 is 15 amino acids long. Germline assignment: CDR1 PRHDT and CDR2 FYEKMQ (reference sequence). The V end was cut by 4 bases, the J end by 0 bases, with 13 bases between. CDR3 sequence: CASSSRDFSSYEQYF. The CDR3 DNA sequence: TGTGCCAGCAGCTCCAGGGACTTTAGCTCCTACGAGCAGTACTTC.

The sample holds a few counts of this clone. The chain uses TRBV6-6 and TRBJ1-6; TRBD1 might be the D (5 bases). The CDR3 is 15 amino acids. Trimming pared 10 bases from V and 2 bases from J, leaving 15 bases between. Germline-derived CDR1 and CDR2 are MNHNY and SVGAGI (reference sequence). CDR3 in amino acids: CATQEEGPYNSPLHF. The DNA of the CDR3 is TGTGCCACCCAGGAGGAGGGACCCTATAATTCACCCCTCCACTTT.

The genes are TRBV7-2 and TRBJ2-7; perhaps TRBD1 as D (5 bases). V shed 7 bases and J shed 4 bases, with 14 bases lying between them. The germline CDR1 and CDR2 sequences are SGHTA and FQGNSA. The CDR3 is 13 amino acids. The CDR3 region is CASTPRGGYEQYF. CDR3 bases: TGTGCCAGCACACCTAGGGGCGGATACGAGCAGTACTTC.

The chain combines TRBV5-1 with TRBJ2-3, with unresolved D. The length of the CDR3 is 12 residues. Germline CDR1 SGHRS, CDR2 YFSETQ. The V end was cut by 0 bases, the J end by 4 bases, with 3 bases between. CDR3 in amino acids: CASSLASDTQYF. CDR3 coding DNA: TGCGCCAGCAGCTTGGCGTCAGATACGCAGTATTTT.

This clone has a handful of counts. The chain has TRBV20-1 and TRBJ2-3; possibly TRBD1 for D (5 bases). The germline V and J ends were trimmed by 3 bases and 10 bases, with 8 bases remaining between them. CDR3 length: 10 amino acids. Germline V gives CDR1 DFQATT, CDR2 SNEGSKA (reference sequence). The DNA for the CDR3 is TGCAGTGCTAGGGACAACGCGCAGTATTTT. It translates to CSARDNAQYF.

The genes are TRBV18 and TRBJ2-7; 7 positions match TRBD2. Germline values: CDR1 KGHSH, CDR2 LQKENI. The CDR3 runs 13 residues. Trimming took 6 bases from V and 6 from J; bases not matched to a gene: 8. CDR3 sequence: CASSDLGGVEQYF. Written as DNA, the CDR3 is TGTGCCAGCTCGGATCTTGGGGGGGTCGAGCAGTACTTC.

V is TRBV5-1 and J is TRBJ2-5; 7 bases are shared with TRBD2. V was pared by 1 base and J by 4 bases, with 4 bases of the junction left unmatched. This CDR3 contains 14 residues. The germline V gene has CDR1 SGHRS and CDR2 YFSETQ. The CDR3 bases are TGCGCCAGCAGCTTGAGGTTAGCGGGAGAGACCCAGTACTTC. Amino acid sequence: CASSLRLAGETQYF. The variable domain in full, with the rest retrieved from reference TRBV5-1 and TRBJ2-5, is KAGVTQTPRYLIKTRGQQVTLSCSPISGHRSVSWYQQTPGQGLQFLFEYFSETQRNKGNFPGRFSGRQFSNSRSEMNVSTLELGDSALYLCASSLRLAGETQYFGPGTRLLVL.

This clone was counted many times. CDR3 sequence reads: CASSLGGTSNQPQHF. The DNA of the CDR3 is TGTGCCAGCAGCTTAGGCGGGACGAGCAATCAGCCCCAGCATTTT. V usage is TRBV7-2 and J usage is TRBJ1-5; D is possibly TRBD1 (5 bases). The V and J ends lost 1 base and 1 base respectively, with 8 bases between them. This CDR3 contains 15 residues. Germline loops: CDR1 SGHTA, CDR2 FQGNSA.

The rearrangement links TRBV28 to TRBJ2-7; TRBD2 aligns across 14 bases. CDR1 is MDHEN and CDR2 is SYDVKM in the germline V gene. V lost 6 bases to trimming and J lost 7 bases; unmatched junction nucleotides: 17. The CDR3 extends over 18 amino acids. The CDR3 loop is CASSLGTSGSSWGGEQYF. CDR3 sequence (DNA): TGTGCCAGCAGCCTCGGGACTAGCGGGAGTAGTTGGGGAGGGGAGCAGTACTTC.

The V call is TRBV15, the J call TRBJ2-1; D possibly corresponds to TRBD1 (6 bases). The V end was cut by 0 bases, the J end by 4 bases, with 10 bases between. Germline V gene data show CDR1 as LNHNV and CDR2 as YYDKDF (reference sequence). The CDR3 spans 15 residues. In DNA, the CDR3 is TGTGCCACCAGCAGAGATGGCGGACAGTACAATGAGCAGTTCTTC. This translates into CATSRDGGQYNEQFF.